One and the same sample provided the 5 T cell receptor beta chains below, sequenced in a study of metastatic and nonmetastatic thyroid tumors. Every patient underwent thyroid surgery untreated. TCRdb used MiXCR to call clones anew from the PCR reads. The sample comprises approximately 22,000 clones, roughly 12% of which are singletons, and 6.5% to 9% rests with the top ten. The sample taken for sequencing was blood. All receptors derive from a female donor with papillary thyroid cancer or a benign thyroid nodule (not recorded which). Some clones in this sample may be carry-over from other donors' samples.

About this clone: An end of the junction does not agree with germline; a read error may underlie this. The chain is built from TRBV11-2 and TRBJ2-2, with D possibly matching TRBD2 (6 bases). CDR3 length: 15 residues. CDR1 and CDR2 (germline): SGHAT, FQNNGV. CDR3 protein: CTSSLVQGGTGELFF. The CDR3 DNA sequence: TGTACCAGCAGCTTGGTCCAGGGAGGCACCGGGGAGCTGTTTTTT.

The V gene is TRBV20-1, the J gene TRBJ2-5, with D perhaps matching TRBD1 (6 bases). V lost 3 bases to trimming and J lost 5 bases, with 16 bases between them. The CDR3 has 14 residues. Germline values: CDR1 DFQATT, CDR2 SNEGSKA (reference sequence). The CDR3 nucleotides are TGCAGTGCTAGGCAACAGGGAAGTTGGGAGACCCAGTACTTC. Protein sequence: CSARQQGSWETQYF.

This clone came up a few times. The chain joins TRBV27 to TRBJ2-7; TRBD1 matches at 7 bases. The junction had 14 bases not matched to a gene; V was cut back by 5 bases and J by 10 bases. Germline assignment: CDR1 MNHEY and CDR2 SMNVEV (reference sequence). This CDR3 contains 14 residues. In nucleotides, the CDR3 is TGTGCCAGCAGTCCGACCGACAGGGCCCACTATCAGTACTTC. Translated: CASSPTDRAHYQYF.

The V call is TRBV6-5, the J call TRBJ1-4; no definite D call. The CDR3 has 12 residues. Germline values: CDR1 MNHEY, CDR2 SVGAGI. Deletions cut 6 bases from V and 8 bases from J, with 10 bases between. The CDR3 loop reads CASRADGEKLFF. Here the CDR3 DNA reads TGTGCCAGCAGGGCCGACGGGGAAAAACTGTTTTTT.

As concerns this clone: A read error may be the cause here, since a much bigger clone is one base away. The V gene is TRBV30, the J gene TRBJ2-1, with D uncertain. Germline V gene sequence: CDR1 GTSNPN, CDR2 SVGIG (reference sequence). V was shortened by 0 bases and J by 3 bases, with 12 bases between the two germline ends. The CDR3 spans 15 residues. CDR3 residues: CAWSVRAVFYNEQFF. Written as DNA, the CDR3 is TGTGCCTGGAGTGTACGCGCGGTATTCTACAATGAGCAGTTCTTC.